A selection of T cell receptor beta chains follows, all from one sample in a study of lymphopenia after photon versus proton radiotherapy. Profiling relied on immunoSEQ multiplex PCR, and the TCRdb table lists in-frame clones only, not all of them. The data hold over 55,000 clones, with around 87% observed a single time. This specimen consisted of peripheral blood, obtained from a patient treated with proton-based radiotherapy. The receptor set was obtained from a man at least 80 years old with esophageal cancer. Each CDR3 is given with its conserved first and last residue. Each record gives: D gene, V gene, clone size, J gene, CDR3 protein, CDR3 DNA. The D gene is left open where the match is weak. Size values are once, few and many counts, or a class for expanded clones, and some rows have none.

>-|TRBV2|-|TRBJ2-7
CASRDQTGTHRRQYF
TGTGCCAGCAGGGACCAGACAGGCACTCACCGACGGCAGTACTTC
>TRBD1|TRBV4-2|-|TRBJ1-1
CASSQVQGPNTEAFF
TGTGCCAGCAGCCAAGTACAGGGGCCGAACACTGAAGCTTTCTTT
>TRBD2|TRBV19|-|TRBJ2-3
CASTGTSGGTDTQYF
TGTGCCAGTACCGGGACTAGCGGGGGCACAGATACGCAGTATTTT
>-|TRBV5-5|-|TRBJ2-7
CASSLGYEQYF
TGTGCCAGCAGCTTGGGGTACGAGCAGTACTTC
>TRBD2|TRBV11-3|once|TRBJ2-1
CASSLDSPTLAGGPGEQFF
TGTGCCAGCAGCTTAGATTCCCCTACACTAGCGGGAGGGCCGGGTGAGCAGTTCTTC
>-|TRBV6-5|-|TRBJ2-7
CASSYPSGMRGNEQYF
TGTGCCAGCAGTTACCCGAGTGGGATGCGGGGAAACGAGCAGTACTTC
>TRBD2|TRBV7-9|-|TRBJ2-7
CASSQRDRPYEQYF
TGTGCCAGCAGCCAGCGGGACCGCCCCTACGAGCAGTACTTC
>-|TRBV25-1|-|TRBJ1-2
CASTPGPRGDGYTF
TGTGCCAGCACCCCGGGACCACGAGGGGATGGCTACACCTTC
>-|TRBV18|-|TRBJ2-7
CASSPAGRSYEQYF
TGTGCCAGCTCACCAGCGGGAAGGTCCTACGAGCAGTACTTC
>-|TRBV4-2|few|TRBJ2-4
CASSQAGAKNIQYF
TGTGCCAGCAGCCAAGCGGGAGCCAAAAACATTCAGTACTTC
>TRBD1|TRBV19|-|TRBJ1-5
CASSSRTGGGSNQPQHF
TGTGCCAGTAGTTCCAGGACAGGAGGCGGTAGCAATCAGCCCCAGCATTTT
>-|TRBV12-5|once|TRBJ1-2
CASGHQNRHGYTF
TGTGCTAGTGGACACCAGAATCGCCATGGCTACACCTTC
>TRBD2|TRBV12-5|-|TRBJ2-5
CASGLKTSGNQETQYF
TGTGCTAGTGGTTTGAAGACTAGCGGCAACCAAGAGACCCAGTACTTC
>TRBD1|TRBV18|-|TRBJ2-7
CASSLDGTGENEQYF
TGTGCCAGCTCCCTCGACGGGACAGGGGAAAACGAGCAGTACTTC
>TRBD1|TRBV11-1|-|TRBJ2-3
CASSSRDRGITDTQYF
TGTGCCAGCAGCTCCCGGGACAGGGGGATCACAGATACGCAGTATTTT
>-|TRBV6-6|-|TRBJ2-1
CASSYSHEQFF
TGTGCCAGCAGTTACTCCCATGAGCAGTTCTTC
>-|TRBV2|once|TRBJ2-2
CASSVGRVKAGELFF
TGTGCCAGCAGTGTCGGCAGGGTGAAGGCCGGGGAGCTGTTTTTT
>-|TRBV5-1|-|TRBJ1-1
CATRRGENTEAFF
TGCGCCACCCGCAGGGGTGAGAACACTGAAGCTTTCTTT
>-|TRBV5-4|once|TRBJ2-7
CASSSGGTAYEQYF
TGTGCCAGCAGCTCAGGGGGGACAGCCTACGAGCAGTACTTC
>-|TRBV5-1|-|TRBJ1-4
CASSLRGTNEKLFF
TGCGCCAGCAGCTTGCGGGGGACAAATGAAAAACTGTTTTTT
>-|TRBV30|once|TRBJ1-2
CAWSAVRGGGYTF
TGTGCCTGGAGCGCTGTCAGGGGCGGAGGCTACACCTTC
>-|TRBV7-8|-|TRBJ2-5
CASSFLYQETQYF
TGTGCCAGCAGCTTTCTGTACCAAGAGACCCAGTACTTC
>TRBD1|TRBV7-9|-|TRBJ2-2
CASTLITGTATGELFF
TGTGCCAGCACCCTAATCACCGGGACAGCGACCGGGGAGCTGTTTTTT
>-|TRBV7-2|-|TRBJ1-5
CASSRNLRTQGPQHF
TGTGCCAGCAGCCGTAACCTGCGTACACAGGGGCCCCAGCATTTT
>-|TRBV29-1|-|TRBJ2-7
CSVKPGSQGEQYF
TGCAGCGTTAAACCGGGTTCCCAGGGCGAGCAGTACTTC
>TRBD2|TRBV11-3|-|TRBJ2-1
CASSLRSSGDNEQFF
TGTGCCAGCAGCTTGCGGTCTAGCGGGGACAATGAGCAGTTCTTC
>-|TRBV27|-|TRBJ2-4
CASSDFGASNIQYF
TGTGCCAGCAGTGATTTCGGTGCGTCAAACATTCAGTACTTC
>-|TRBV7-8|-|TRBJ2-1
CASSSRSEQFF
TGTGCCAGCAGCTCTAGAAGTGAGCAGTTCTTC